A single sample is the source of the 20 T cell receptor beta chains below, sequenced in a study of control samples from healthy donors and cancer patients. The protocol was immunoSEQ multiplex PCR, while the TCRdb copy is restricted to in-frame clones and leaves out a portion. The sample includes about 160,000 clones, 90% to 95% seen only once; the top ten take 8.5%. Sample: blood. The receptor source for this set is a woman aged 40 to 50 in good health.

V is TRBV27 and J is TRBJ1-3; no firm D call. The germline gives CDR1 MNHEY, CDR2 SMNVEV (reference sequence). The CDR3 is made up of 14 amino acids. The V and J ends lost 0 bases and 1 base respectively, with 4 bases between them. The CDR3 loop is CASSLSWSGNTIYF. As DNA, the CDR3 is TGTGCCAGCAGTTTATCCTGGTCTGGAAACACCATATATTTT.

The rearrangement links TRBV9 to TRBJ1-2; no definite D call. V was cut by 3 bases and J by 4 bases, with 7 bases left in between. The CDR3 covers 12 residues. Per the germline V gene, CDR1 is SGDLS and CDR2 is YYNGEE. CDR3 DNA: TGTGCCAGCAGCGATGGCCCCTATGGCTACACCTTC. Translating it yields CASSDGPYGYTF.

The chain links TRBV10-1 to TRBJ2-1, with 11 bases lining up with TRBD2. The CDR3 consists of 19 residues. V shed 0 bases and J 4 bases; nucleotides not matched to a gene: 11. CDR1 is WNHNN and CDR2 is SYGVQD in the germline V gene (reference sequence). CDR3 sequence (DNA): TGCGCCAGCAGTGAGTCTCTACTAGCGGGAGCAAAGGGGTACAATGAGCAGTTCTTC. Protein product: CASSESLLAGAKGYNEQFF.

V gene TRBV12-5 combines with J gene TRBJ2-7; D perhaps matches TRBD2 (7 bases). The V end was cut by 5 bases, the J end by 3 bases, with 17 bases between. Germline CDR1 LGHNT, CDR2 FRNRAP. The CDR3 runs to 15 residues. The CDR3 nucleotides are TGTGCTAGTGGTCCCACGGGGCGGGGGCACTACGAGCAGTACTTC. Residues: CASGPTGRGHYEQYF.

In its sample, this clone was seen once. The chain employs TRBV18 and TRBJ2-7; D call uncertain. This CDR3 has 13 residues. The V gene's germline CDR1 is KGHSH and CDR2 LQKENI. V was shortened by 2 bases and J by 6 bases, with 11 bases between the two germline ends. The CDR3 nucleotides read TGTGCCAGCTCACCAGGGCCCCGATCCGAGCAGTACTTC. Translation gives CASSPGPRSEQYF.

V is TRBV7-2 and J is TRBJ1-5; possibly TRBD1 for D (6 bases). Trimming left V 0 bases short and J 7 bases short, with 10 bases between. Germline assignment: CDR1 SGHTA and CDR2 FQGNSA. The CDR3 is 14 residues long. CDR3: CASSLAQGPQPQHF. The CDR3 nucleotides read TGTGCCAGCAGCTTAGCACAGGGACCCCAGCCCCAGCATTTT.

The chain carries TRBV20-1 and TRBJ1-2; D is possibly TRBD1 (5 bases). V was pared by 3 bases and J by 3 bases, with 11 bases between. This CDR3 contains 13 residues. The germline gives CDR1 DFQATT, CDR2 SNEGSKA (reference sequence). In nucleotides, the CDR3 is TGCAGTGCTAGTAGAGGGGCGGACTATGGCTACACCTTC. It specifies CSASRGADYGYTF.

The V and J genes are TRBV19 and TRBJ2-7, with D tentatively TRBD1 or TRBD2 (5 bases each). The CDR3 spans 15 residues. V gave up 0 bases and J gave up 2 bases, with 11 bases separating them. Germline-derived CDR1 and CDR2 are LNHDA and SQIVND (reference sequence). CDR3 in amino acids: CASSIDRDLTYEQYF. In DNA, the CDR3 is TGTGCCAGTAGTATAGACCGGGACCTAACCTACGAGCAGTACTTC. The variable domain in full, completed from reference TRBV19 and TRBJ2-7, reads DGGITQSPKYLFRKEGQNVTLSCEQNLNHDAMYWYRQDPGQGLRLIYYSQIVNDFQKGDIAEGYSVSREKKESFPLTVTSAQKNPTAFYLCASSIDRDLTYEQYFGPGTRLTVT.

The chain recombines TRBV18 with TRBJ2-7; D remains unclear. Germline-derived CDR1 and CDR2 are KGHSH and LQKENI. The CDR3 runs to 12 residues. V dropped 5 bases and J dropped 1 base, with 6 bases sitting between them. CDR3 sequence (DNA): TGTGCCAGCTCATCCCTTTCCTACGAGCAGTACTTC. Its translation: CASSSLSYEQYF.

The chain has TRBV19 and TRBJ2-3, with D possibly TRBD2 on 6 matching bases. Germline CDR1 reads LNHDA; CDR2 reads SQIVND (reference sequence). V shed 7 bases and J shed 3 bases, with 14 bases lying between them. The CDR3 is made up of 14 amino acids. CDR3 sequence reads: CASTSGLETDTQYF. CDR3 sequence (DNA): TGTGCCAGTACCTCGGGACTGGAGACAGATACGCAGTATTTT. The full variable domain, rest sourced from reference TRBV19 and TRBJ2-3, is DGGITQSPKYLFRKEGQNVTLSCEQNLNHDAMYWYRQDPGQGLRLIYYSQIVNDFQKGDIAEGYSVSREKKESFPLTVTSAQKNPTAFYLCASTSGLETDTQYFGPGTRLTVL.

CDR3 DNA sequence: TGTGCCAGTATGGGGCAGAGATGGGGCAATCAGCCCCAGCATTTT. It encodes CASMGQRWGNQPQHF. The V call is TRBV19, the J call TRBJ1-5; tentatively, D is TRBD1 (5 bases). The CDR3 covers 15 residues. Germline assignment: CDR1 LNHDA and CDR2 SQIVND (reference sequence). V gave up 7 bases and J gave up 2 bases, with 15 bases separating them. Full variable domain (outside the CDR3, taken from reference TRBV19 and TRBJ1-5): DGGITQSPKYLFRKEGQNVTLSCEQNLNHDAMYWYRQDPGQGLRLIYYSQIVNDFQKGDIAEGYSVSREKKESFPLTVTSAQKNPTAFYLCASMGQRWGNQPQHFGDGTRLSIL.

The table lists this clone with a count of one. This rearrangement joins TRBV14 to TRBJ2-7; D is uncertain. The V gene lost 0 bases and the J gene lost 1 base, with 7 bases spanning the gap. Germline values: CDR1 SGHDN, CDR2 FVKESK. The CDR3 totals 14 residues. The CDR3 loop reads CASSQDRQSYEQYF. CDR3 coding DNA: TGTGCCAGCAGCCAAGACCGGCAATCCTACGAGCAGTACTTC. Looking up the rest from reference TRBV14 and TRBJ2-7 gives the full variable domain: EAGVTQFPSHSVIEKGQTVTLRCDPISGHDNLYWYRRVMGKEIKFLLHFVKESKQDESGMPNNRFLAERTGGTYSTLKVQPAELEDSGVYFCASSQDRQSYEQYFGPGTRLTVT.

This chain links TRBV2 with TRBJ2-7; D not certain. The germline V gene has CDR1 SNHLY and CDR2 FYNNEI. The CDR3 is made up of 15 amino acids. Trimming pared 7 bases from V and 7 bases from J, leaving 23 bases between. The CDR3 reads CASTPGGGRYVEQYF. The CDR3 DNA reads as TGTGCCAGCACCCCCGGTGGCGGCCGTTACGTGGAGCAGTACTTC.

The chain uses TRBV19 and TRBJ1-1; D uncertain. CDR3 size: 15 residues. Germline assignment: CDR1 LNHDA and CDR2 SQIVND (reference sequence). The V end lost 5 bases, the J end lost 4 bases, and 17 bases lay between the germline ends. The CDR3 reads CASSPPLERGTEAFF. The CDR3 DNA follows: TGTGCCAGTAGTCCCCCTCTGGAGCGGGGCACTGAAGCTTTCTTT.

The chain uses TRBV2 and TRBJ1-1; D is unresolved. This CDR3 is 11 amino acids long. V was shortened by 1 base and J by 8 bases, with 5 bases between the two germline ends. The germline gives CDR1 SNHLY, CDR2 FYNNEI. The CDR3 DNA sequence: TGTGCCAGCAGTGAAGAAAGAGAAGCTTTCTTT. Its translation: CASSEEREAFF.

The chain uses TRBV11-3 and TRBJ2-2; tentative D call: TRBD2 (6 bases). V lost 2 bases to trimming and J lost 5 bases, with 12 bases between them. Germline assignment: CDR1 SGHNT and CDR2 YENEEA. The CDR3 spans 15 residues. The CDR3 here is CASSLFGGSTGELFF. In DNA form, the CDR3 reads TGTGCCAGCAGCTTATTCGGAGGGAGTACCGGGGAGCTGTTTTTT.

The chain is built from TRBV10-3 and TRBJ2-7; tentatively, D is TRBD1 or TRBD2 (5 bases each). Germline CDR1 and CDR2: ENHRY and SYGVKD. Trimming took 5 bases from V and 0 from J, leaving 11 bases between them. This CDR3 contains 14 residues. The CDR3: CAISRDPGSYEQYF. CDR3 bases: TGTGCCATCAGTCGGGACCCAGGCTCCTACGAGCAGTACTTC.

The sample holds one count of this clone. The CDR3 sequence: CASSSYPGTDEKLFF. The CDR3 coding sequence is TGTGCCAGCAGCTCATATCCCGGGACAGATGAAAAACTGTTTTTT. The chain links TRBV7-8 to TRBJ1-4; 7 bases are a match to TRBD1. In germline, CDR1 is SGHVS, CDR2 FQNEAQ. The V and J ends lost 4 bases and 6 bases, in that order; junction bases with no gene match: 8. CDR3 length: 15 residues.

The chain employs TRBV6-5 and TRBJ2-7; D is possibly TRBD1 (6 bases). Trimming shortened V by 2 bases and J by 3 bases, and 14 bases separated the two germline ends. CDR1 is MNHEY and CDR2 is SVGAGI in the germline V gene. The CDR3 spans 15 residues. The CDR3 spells CASSYLAGVGYEQYF. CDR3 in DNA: TGTGCCAGCAGTTACCTTGCAGGGGTGGGCTACGAGCAGTACTTC.

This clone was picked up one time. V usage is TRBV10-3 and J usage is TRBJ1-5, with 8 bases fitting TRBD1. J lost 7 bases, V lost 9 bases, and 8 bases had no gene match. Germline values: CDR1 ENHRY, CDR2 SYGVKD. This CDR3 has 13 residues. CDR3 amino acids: CAMGSGGGQPQHF. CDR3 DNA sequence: TGTGCCATGGGATCAGGGGGCGGACAGCCCCAGCATTTT.